This TCR beta chain originates from a study of PD-1 blockade in classical Hodgkin lymphoma. Overall study: Treatment was intravenous nivolumab, 3 mg/kg every 2 weeks, until progression.

Turning to this clone: Its target is not known.

Findings and caveats of the study: Relative to healthy donors, newly diagnosed patients reportedly had lower baseline TCR diversity, which was reported as lower still in relapsed/refractory patients. Prior therapy or disease activity may underlie the repertoire differences, whose causes remain undefined.

V was trimmed by 6 bases and J by 4 bases, leaving 18 bases between them. The CDR3 loop spans 15 amino acids. Germline CDR1 is MGHDK and CDR2 is SYGVNS. The time point denotes: cycle 4 day 1 (C4D1), after 6 weeks of nivolumab. Exposure to brentuximab vedotin varied, and each patient had relapsed following autologous stem cell transplantation. Profiled with immunoSEQ multiplex PCR; TCRdb holds only in-frame clones, not every one. The sample yields about 93,000 clones, more than 70% seen once. This receptor was identified in a human donor with classical Hodgkin lymphoma. The gene calls are TRBV25-1 and TRBJ1-2; tentative D call: TRBD1 (5 bases). The source material was peripheral blood mononuclear cells (PBMCs), sampled before the fourth cycle of nivolumab. CDR3 nucleotide sequence: TGTGCCAGCAGAGCGGACAACAACCCCGTCTATGGCTACACCTTC. Its translation is CASRADNNPVYGYTF.